The 8 T cell receptor beta chains in this list originate from one sample, sequenced in a study of shared clonotypes between healthy human individuals. Sequencing used immunoSEQ multiplex PCR; TCRdb keeps in-frame clones, though not all of them. Of about 1.5 million clones in the sample, 95% to 99% were seen once. The sample taken for sequencing was naive CD4+ T cells sorted from blood. Subset here: CD45RA+ positively selected. Receptors originate from a man aged 30-40 years in good health.

V usage is TRBV2 and J usage is TRBJ1-6; D perhaps matches TRBD1 (6 bases). The CDR3 is 17 residues long. CDR1 is SNHLY, CDR2 FYNNEI, per germline. V was clipped by 6 bases and J by 0 bases, with 15 bases between them. In DNA form, the CDR3 reads TGTGCCAGCAGGGGGGACATATTGAGCTCCTATAATTCACCCCTCCACTTT. Protein product: CASRGDILSSYNSPLHF. Variable domain in full (rest from reference TRBV2 and TRBJ1-6): EPEVTQTPSHQVTQMGQEVILRCVPISNHLYFYWYRQILGQKVEFLVSFYNNEISEKSEIFDDQFSVERPDGSNFTLKIRSTKLEDSAMYFCASRGDILSSYNSPLHFGNGTRLTVT.

A remark on this clone: An end of the junction does not agree with germline; a read error may underlie this. DNA for the CDR3: TGTGCCAGCAGCTTCACCGGGACAGGGGGCCAAAAGACCCAGTACTTC. As protein: CASSFTGTGGQKTQYF. The chain joins TRBV7-9 to TRBJ2-5; 12 nucleotides agree with TRBD1. The CDR3 length is 16 residues. Germline assignment: CDR1 SEHNR and CDR2 FQNEAQ (reference sequence).

The V gene is TRBV6-1, the J gene TRBJ1-4; D is ambiguous. Germline V gene lookup returns CDR1 MNHNS and CDR2 SASEGT. CDR3 size: 12 residues. Trimming stripped 3 bases from V and 7 bases from J, with 6 bases between. The CDR3 loop reads CASSEFAEKLFF. The DNA for the CDR3 is TGTGCCAGCAGTGAGTTTGCTGAAAAACTGTTTTTT.

The CDR3 DNA follows: TGTGCCAGCAACTCACTAGCGGGAGGGAGGTACAATGAGCAGTTCTTC. It codes for CASNSLAGGRYNEQFF. J is TRBJ2-1 and V is TRBV27, with 13 bases that match TRBD2. The CDR3 spans 16 residues. V lost 7 bases, J lost 4 bases, and 7 bases stayed unmatched. Germline CDR1 and CDR2: MNHEY and SMNVEV (reference sequence).

V is TRBV6-6 and J is TRBJ2-1, with D unclear. CDR3 length equals 11 residues. Trimming cost V 6 bases and J 8 bases, with 8 bases left between them. Germline CDR1 MNHNY, CDR2 SVGAGI (reference sequence). The CDR3 is CASSQVYEQFF. Here the CDR3 DNA reads TGTGCCAGCAGCCAGGTCTATGAGCAGTTCTTC.

V is TRBV5-1 and J is TRBJ2-3; D is possibly TRBD1 (6 bases). The CDR3 sequence is 16 residues long. CDR1 and CDR2 (germline): SGHRS, YFSETQ. Trimming stripped 5 bases from V and 3 bases from J, with 19 bases between. CDR3 sequence reads: CASSLRASRGTDTQYF. DNA of the CDR3: TGCGCCAGCAGTCTACGGGCCTCAAGGGGGACAGATACGCAGTATTTT.

The V gene is TRBV11-2, the J gene TRBJ2-7; TRBD2 is a possible D gene (6 bases). The CDR3 consists of 17 residues. Germline CDR1 SGHAT, CDR2 FQNNGV. The V and J ends lost 0 bases and 2 bases respectively, with 17 bases between them. CDR3 sequence (DNA): TGTGCCAGCAGCTTAGATGGAGGGCTAATTCCCGCCTACGAGCAGTACTTC. This sequence encodes CASSLDGGLIPAYEQYF.

The genes are TRBV7-2 and TRBJ2-7; 14 bases are shared with TRBD2. The CDR3 length is 15 residues. V shed 6 bases, J shed 2 bases, and the junction held 3 bases outside the gene matches. Germline V gene lookup returns CDR1 SGHTA and CDR2 FQGNSA. The CDR3 loop reads CASRRLAGGAYEQYF. In DNA form, the CDR3 reads TGTGCCAGCAGGCGACTAGCGGGGGGGGCCTACGAGCAGTACTTC.